The present T cell receptor (beta chain) was sequenced within a study of blood T cell repertoires in COVID-19. Across the whole study: Sites in the United States, Italy and Spain provided acute and convalescent COVID-19 samples. T cells, B-cell-depleted T cells, or PBMCs supplied cDNA or gDNA.

Per the authors' pipeline: Using reference gene primer amplification, nucleated cell counts were estimated. Clones were sequenced by immunoSEQ multiplex PCR, and TCRdb holds only the in-frame ones, with some missing. The V and J calls and clone size were taken over from that table, and D and trimming were inferred from the DNA. This sample has approximately 280,000 clones; about 89% occur once, and the top ten carry approximately 4.3%. Concerning this clone itself: The same CDR3 also results from other DNA sequences found in this sample.

The germline gives CDR1 SGHNT, CDR2 YYREEE (reference sequence). The V and J ends lost 0 bases and 0 bases respectively, with 6 bases between them. The CDR3 totals 14 residues. This TCR was sampled from a man in his forties with acute or convalescent COVID-19. The sequenced sample was peripheral blood. This chain joins TRBV5-4 and TRBJ1-1; D is possibly TRBD1 (6 bases). CDR3 bases: TGTGCCAGCAGCTTGGACAGGGTGAACACTGAAGCTTTCTTT. The encoded protein is CASSLDRVNTEAFF.